This T cell receptor beta chain was found in a study of T cell changes during pregnancy in multiple sclerosis. There are 14 residues in the CDR3. Germline-derived CDR1 and CDR2 are MNHEY and SMNVEV (reference sequence). V dropped 5 bases and J dropped 6; count of bases not matched to a gene: 6. Only in-frame clones appear in the TCRdb table, and some are missing; sequencing was by immunoSEQ multiplex PCR. Among tens of thousands of clones listed, approximately 92% were seen once. The chain recombines TRBV27 with TRBJ1-5, with TRBD1 matching over 8 bases. Here the sequenced sample was peripheral blood, taken after pregnancy. This receptor was taken from a female donor with multiple sclerosis, enrolled in a pregnancy study. The CDR3 sequence is CASSIQGGSQPQHF. The CDR3 DNA reads as TGTGCCAGCAGTATACAGGGGGGAAGTCAGCCCCAGCATTTT.